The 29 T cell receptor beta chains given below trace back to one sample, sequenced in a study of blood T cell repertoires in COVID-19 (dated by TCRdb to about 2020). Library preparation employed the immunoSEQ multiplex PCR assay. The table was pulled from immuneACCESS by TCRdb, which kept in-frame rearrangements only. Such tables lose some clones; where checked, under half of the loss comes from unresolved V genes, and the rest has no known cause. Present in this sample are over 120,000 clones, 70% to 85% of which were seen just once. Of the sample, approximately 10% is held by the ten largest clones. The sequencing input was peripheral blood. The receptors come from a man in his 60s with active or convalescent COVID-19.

The DNA of the CDR3 is TGTGCCAGTAGTATCTCGAACAGTAACTATGGCTACACCTTC. Translated: CASSISNSNYGYTF. V usage is TRBV19 and J usage is TRBJ1-2; D call uncertain. Trimming stripped 3 bases from V and 1 base from J, with 9 bases between. CDR1 and CDR2 from the germline V gene are LNHDA and SQIVND (reference sequence). The CDR3 loop spans 14 amino acids.

CDR3 DNA sequence: TGTGCCAGCTCACCATCACCGGGACAGCCCCAGCATTTT. This encodes CASSPSPGQPQHF. V usage is TRBV18 and J usage is TRBJ1-5; D ambiguous. The germline V and J ends were trimmed by 2 bases and 7 bases, with 9 bases remaining between them. The germline V gene encodes CDR1 KGHSH and CDR2 LQKENI. This CDR3 is 13 amino acids long.

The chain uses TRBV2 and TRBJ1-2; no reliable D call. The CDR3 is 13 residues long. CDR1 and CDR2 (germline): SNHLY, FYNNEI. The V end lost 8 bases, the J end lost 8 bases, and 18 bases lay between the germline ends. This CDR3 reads CASRSVRTPGYTF. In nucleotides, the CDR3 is TGTGCCAGCCGCAGTGTGCGGACTCCCGGCTACACCTTC.

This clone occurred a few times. In nucleotides, the CDR3 is TGTGCCAGCAGCTTAGAGGCAGGACGGGGGTATGGCTACACCTTC. Its protein is CASSLEAGRGYGYTF. The genes are TRBV7-8 and TRBJ1-2, with D possibly being TRBD1 (5 bases). Trimming took 1 base from V and 5 from J, leaving 14 bases between them. Per germline, CDR1 SGHVS and CDR2 FQNEAQ. This CDR3 comprises 15 residues.

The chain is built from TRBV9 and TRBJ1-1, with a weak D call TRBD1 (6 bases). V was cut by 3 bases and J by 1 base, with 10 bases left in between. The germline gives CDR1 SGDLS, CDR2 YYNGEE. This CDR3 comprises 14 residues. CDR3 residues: CASSGTVRNTEAFF. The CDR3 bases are TGTGCCAGCAGCGGGACAGTAAGGAACACTGAAGCTTTCTTT. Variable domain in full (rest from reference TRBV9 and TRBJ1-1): DSGVTQTPKHLITATGQRVTLRCSPRSGDLSVYWYQQSLDQGLQFLIQYYNGEERAKGNILERFSAQQFPDLHSELNLSSLELGDSALYFCASSGTVRNTEAFFGQGTRLTVV.

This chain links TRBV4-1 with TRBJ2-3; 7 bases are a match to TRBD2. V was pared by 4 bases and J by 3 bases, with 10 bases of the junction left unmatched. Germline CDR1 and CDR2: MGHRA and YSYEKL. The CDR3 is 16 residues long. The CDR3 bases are TGCGCCAGCAGCCTCCCGAGTGTGGGGGGGACAGATACGCAGTATTTT. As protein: CASSLPSVGGTDTQYF.

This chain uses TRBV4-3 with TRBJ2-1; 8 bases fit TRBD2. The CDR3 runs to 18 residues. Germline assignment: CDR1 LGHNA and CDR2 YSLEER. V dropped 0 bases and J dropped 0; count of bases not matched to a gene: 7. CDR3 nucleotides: TGCGCCAGCAGCCAAGATGGCGGGAGGCCCAGCTCCTACAATGAGCAGTTCTTC. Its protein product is CASSQDGGRPSSYNEQFF.

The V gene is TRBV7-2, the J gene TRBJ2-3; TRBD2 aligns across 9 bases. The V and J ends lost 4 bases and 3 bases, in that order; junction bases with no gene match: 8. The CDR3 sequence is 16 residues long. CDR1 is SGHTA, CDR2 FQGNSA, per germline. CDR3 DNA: TGTGCCAGCAGCTCGACCCAAGGACTAGCGACAGATACGCAGTATTTT. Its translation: CASSSTQGLATDTQYF.

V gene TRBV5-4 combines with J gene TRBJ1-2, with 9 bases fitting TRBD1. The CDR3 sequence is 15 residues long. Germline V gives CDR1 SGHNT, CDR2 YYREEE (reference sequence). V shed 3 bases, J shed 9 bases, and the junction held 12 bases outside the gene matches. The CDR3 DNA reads TGTGCCAGCAGCTCTGGAGGGGGACAGGGTACAAGCTACACCTTC. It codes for CASSSGGGQGTSYTF.

CDR3 nucleotide sequence: TGTGCCAGCAGTTCGGGGACAGGGGCGACTTCTAACTATGGCTACACCTTC. Its protein product is CASSSGTGATSNYGYTF. The chain uses TRBV28 and TRBJ1-2, with 10 bases fitting TRBD1. CDR3 length: 17 amino acids. CDR1 is MDHEN and CDR2 is SYDVKM in the germline V gene. J was trimmed by 0 bases and V by 4 bases; bases with no gene match: 8.

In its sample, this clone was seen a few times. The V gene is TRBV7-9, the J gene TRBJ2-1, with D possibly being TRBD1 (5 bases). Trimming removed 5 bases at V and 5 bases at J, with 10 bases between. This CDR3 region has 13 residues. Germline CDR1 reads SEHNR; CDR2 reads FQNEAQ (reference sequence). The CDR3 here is CASSGATNNEQFF. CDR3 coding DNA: TGTGCCAGCAGCGGGGCCACGAACAATGAGCAGTTCTTC.

The CDR3 nucleotides are TGTGCCAGCAGCGGGGCTATCGCGAACACCGGGGAGCTGTTTTTT. Translated: CASSGAIANTGELFF. The V and J genes are TRBV11-2 and TRBJ2-2; D is possibly TRBD1 (5 bases). This CDR3 has 15 amino acids. The ends were cut back, 5 bases at V and 0 bases at J, with 10 bases in the middle. CDR1 SGHAT and CDR2 FQNNGV come from the germline V gene.

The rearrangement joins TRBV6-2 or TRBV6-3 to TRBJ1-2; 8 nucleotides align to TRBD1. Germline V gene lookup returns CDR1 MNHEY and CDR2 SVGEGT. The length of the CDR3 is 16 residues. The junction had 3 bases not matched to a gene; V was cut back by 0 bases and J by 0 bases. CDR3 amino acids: CASSYSRQGPNYGYTF. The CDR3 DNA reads TGTGCCAGCAGTTACTCGAGACAGGGGCCTAACTATGGCTACACCTTC.

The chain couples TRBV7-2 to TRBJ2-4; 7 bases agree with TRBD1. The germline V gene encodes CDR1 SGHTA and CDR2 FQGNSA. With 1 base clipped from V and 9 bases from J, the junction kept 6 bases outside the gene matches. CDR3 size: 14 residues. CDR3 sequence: CASSLDTGARIQYF. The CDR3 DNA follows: TGTGCCAGCAGCTTAGACACAGGGGCACGCATTCAGTACTTC.

CDR3 region: CASSFGQGFSTGELFF. CDR3 DNA sequence: TGTGCCAGCAGCTTTGGGCAGGGGTTTTCTACCGGGGAGCTGTTTTTT. V and J are TRBV7-9 and TRBJ2-2; D is perhaps TRBD1 (6 bases). CDR1 SEHNR and CDR2 FQNEAQ come from the germline V gene (reference sequence). Trimming left V 3 bases short and J 5 bases short, with 16 bases between. This CDR3 is built from 16 residues.

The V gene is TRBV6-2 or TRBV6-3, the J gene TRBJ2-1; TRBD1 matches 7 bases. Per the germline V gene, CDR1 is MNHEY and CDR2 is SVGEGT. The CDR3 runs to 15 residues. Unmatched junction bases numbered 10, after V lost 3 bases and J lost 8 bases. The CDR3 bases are TGTGCCAGCAGTTATCCCTATGACAGGGTAGATGAGCAGTTCTTC. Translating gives CASSYPYDRVDEQFF.

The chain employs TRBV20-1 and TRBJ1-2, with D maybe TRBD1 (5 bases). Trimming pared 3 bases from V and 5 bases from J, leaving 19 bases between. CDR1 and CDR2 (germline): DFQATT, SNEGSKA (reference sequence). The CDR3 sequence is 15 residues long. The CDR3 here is CSASLGRGVGYGYTF. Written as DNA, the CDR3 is TGCAGTGCTAGTCTGGGAAGGGGTGTAGGTTATGGCTACACCTTC.

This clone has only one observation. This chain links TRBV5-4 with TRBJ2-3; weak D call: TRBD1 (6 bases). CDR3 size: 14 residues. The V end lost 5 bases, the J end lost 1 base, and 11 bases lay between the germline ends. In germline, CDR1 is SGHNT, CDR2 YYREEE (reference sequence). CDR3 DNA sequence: TGTGCCAGCAGGACAGGAAACCGCACAGATACGCAGTATTTT. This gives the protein CASRTGNRTDTQYF.

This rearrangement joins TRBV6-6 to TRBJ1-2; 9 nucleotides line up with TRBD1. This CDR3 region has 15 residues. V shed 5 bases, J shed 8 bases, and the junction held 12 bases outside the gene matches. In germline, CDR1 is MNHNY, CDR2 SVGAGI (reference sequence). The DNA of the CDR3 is TGTGCCAGCAGTCTAACTAGACAGGGGGAATGGGGCTACACCTTC. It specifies CASSLTRQGEWGYTF.

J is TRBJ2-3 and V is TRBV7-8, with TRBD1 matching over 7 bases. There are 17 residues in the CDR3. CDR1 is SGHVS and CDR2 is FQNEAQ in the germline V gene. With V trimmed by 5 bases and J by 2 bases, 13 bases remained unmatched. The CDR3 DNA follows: TGTGCCAGCAGCCGGGACAGACAAGACTTAAACACAGATACGCAGTATTTT. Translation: CASSRDRQDLNTDTQYF.

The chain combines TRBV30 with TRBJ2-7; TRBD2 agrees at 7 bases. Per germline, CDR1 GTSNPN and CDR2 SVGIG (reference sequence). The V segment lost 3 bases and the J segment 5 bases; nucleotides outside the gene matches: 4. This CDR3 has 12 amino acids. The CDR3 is CAWRDAGDEQYF. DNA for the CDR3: TGTGCCTGGAGGGACGCGGGGGACGAGCAGTACTTC.

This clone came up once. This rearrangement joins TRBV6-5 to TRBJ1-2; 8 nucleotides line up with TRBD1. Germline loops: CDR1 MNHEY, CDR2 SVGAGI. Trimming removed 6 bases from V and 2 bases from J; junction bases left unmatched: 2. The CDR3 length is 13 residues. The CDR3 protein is CASRRDRNYGYTF. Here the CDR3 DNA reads TGTGCCAGCAGGAGGGACAGGAACTATGGCTACACCTTC.

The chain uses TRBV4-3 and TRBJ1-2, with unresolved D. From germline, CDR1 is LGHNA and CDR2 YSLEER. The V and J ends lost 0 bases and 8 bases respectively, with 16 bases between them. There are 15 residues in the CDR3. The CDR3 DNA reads TGCGCCAGCAGCCAAGATTCGCGATCAACTGAAGGCTACACCTTC. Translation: CASSQDSRSTEGYTF.

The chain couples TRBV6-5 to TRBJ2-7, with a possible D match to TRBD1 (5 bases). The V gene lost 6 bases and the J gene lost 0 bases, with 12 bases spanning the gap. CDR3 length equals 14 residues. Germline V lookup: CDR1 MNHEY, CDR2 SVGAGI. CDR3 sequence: CASSRTLSSYEQYV. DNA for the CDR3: TGTGCCAGCAGCCGGACACTCAGCTCCTACGAGCAGTACGTC.

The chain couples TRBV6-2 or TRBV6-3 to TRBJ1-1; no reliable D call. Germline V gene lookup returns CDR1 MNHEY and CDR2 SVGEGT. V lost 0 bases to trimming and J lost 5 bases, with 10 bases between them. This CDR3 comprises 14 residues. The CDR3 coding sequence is TGTGCCAGCAGTTACTCGGTTGCGTCGACTGAAGCTTTCTTT. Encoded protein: CASSYSVASTEAFF.

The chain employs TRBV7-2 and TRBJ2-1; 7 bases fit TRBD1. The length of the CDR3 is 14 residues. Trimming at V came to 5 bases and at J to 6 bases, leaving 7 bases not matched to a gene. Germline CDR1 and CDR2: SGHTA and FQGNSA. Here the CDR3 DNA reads TGTGCCAGCAGCCCAGGACAGGATTTCAATGAGCAGTTCTTC. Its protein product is CASSPGQDFNEQFF.

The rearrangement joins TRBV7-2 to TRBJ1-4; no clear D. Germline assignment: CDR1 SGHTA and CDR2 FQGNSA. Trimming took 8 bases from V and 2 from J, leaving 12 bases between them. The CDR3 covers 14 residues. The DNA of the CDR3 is TGTGCCAGCGCCCTTCTAGTCACTAATGAAAAACTGTTTTTT. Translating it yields CASALLVTNEKLFF.

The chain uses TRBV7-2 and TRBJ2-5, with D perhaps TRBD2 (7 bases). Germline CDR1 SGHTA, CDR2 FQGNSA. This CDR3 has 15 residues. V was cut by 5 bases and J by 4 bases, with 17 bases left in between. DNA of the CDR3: TGTGCCAGCAGCGGGGGGGCGGGAGTTCGAGAGACCCAGTACTTC. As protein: CASSGGAGVRETQYF. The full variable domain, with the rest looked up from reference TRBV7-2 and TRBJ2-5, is GAGVSQSPSNKVTEKGKDVELRCDPISGHTALYWYRQSLGQGLEFLIYFQGNSAPDKSGLPSDRFSAERTGGSVSTLTIQRTQQEDSAVYLCASSGGAGVRETQYFGPGTRLLVL.

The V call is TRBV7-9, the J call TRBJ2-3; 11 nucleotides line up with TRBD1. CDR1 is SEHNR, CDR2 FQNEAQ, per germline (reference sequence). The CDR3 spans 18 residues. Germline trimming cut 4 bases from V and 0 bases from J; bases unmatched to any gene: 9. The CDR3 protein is CASSSPGQGAISTDTQYF. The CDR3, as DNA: TGTGCCAGCAGCTCCCCAGGACAGGGGGCAATTAGCACAGATACGCAGTATTTT.